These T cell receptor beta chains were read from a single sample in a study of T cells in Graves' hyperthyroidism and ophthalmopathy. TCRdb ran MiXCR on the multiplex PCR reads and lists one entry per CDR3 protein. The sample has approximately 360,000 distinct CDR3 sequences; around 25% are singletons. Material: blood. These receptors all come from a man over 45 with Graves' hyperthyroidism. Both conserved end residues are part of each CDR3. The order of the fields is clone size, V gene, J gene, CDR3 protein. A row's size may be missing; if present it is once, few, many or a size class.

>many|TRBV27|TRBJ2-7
CASSLRGTTPPYEQYF
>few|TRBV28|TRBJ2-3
CASTLAGALDTQYF
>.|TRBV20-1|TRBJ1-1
CSLRENTEAFF
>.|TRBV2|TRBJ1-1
CASSEDGRHTEAFF
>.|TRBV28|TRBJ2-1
CASSRFGEQFF
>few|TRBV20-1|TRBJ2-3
CSATLRDTRYF
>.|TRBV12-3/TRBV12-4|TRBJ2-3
CASSILAGGIADTQYF
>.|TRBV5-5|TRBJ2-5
CASSLAGRGSETQYF
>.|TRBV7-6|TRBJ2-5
CASSRGPLTETQYF
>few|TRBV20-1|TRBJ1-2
CSASPRGLELVANYGYTF
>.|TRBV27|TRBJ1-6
CASSWSRGDSPLHF
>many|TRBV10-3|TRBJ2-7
CAISVETGLDEQYF
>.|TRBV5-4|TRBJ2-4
CASSPMTSGSLNIQYF
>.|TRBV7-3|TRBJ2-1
CASSLSGRAVEQFF
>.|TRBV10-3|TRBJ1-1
CAISESVGGGNTEALF
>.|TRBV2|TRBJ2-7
CASTGGGGYEQYF
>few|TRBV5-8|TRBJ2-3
CASAGGPQDTQYF
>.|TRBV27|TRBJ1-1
CASSLLENTEAFF
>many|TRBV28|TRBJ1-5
CASIPWTGGFGQPQHF
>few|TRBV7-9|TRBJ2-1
CASSGSNYNEQFF
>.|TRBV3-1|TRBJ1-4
CAGSPGGLRGEKLFF
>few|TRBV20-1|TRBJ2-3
CSALATSGSYTQYF
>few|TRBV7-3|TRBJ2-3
CASSLDGRAGDTQYF
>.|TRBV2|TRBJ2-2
CASKLAGGPSGELFF
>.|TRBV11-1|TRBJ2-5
CASSRLGQTRQETQYF
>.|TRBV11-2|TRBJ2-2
CASSPPEGGELFF
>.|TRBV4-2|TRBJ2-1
CASSQGPGLAGVFEQFF
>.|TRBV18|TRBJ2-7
CASSPGLAGGPSYEQYF
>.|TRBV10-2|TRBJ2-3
CASIKGTDHTDTQYF
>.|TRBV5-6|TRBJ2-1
CASSSAQPSRVTVPGQINEQFF
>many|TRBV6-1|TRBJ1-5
CASRRNPTGGSNQPQHF
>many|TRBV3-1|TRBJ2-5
CASSQGQGQETQYF
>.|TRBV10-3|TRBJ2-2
CAIMRTANTGELFF
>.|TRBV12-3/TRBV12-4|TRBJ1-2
CASSLKSGTIYGYTF
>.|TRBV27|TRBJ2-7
CASSLVGPNYEQYF
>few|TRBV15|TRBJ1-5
CATSRDRRERQPQHF
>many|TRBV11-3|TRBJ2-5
CASCLSGPQETQYF
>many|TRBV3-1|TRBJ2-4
CASSQEQGLAKNIQYF
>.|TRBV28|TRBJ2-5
CAIRDERQETQYF
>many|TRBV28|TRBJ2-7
CASSIGAAEYPYEQYF
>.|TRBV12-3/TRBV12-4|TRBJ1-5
CASSPRQGPKHF
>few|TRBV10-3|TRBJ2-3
CAISEKGKEDTQYF
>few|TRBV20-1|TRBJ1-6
CSASGTGGSGGSPLHF